The present entry profiles one T cell receptor (beta chain) with its context. The antigen remains undetermined. J was trimmed by 6 bases and V by 0 bases; bases with no gene match: 18. The germline V gene has CDR1 LNHNV and CDR2 YYDKDF (reference sequence). The CDR3 covers 21 residues. This specimen comes from a study of response to subunit inactivated influenza vaccine. Study-wide points: The authors proposed limited new T cell recruitment per seasonal influenza vaccination.

TCRdb analysed the RT-PCR reads with MiXCR anew, one entry per CDR3 protein. Altogether under 850,000 distinct CDR3 sequences are present, less than 20% being singletons, with the ten largest covering roughly 11%. The TCR originated in a man aged 50-60 years who received an inactivated influenza vaccine. This sample comprised PBMCs from blood, obtained 5 days after vaccination. This chain connects TRBV15 to TRBJ2-3; TRBD2 agrees at 13 bases. CDR3 residues: CATSRDSRPRLAGGPADTQYF. The CDR3 coding sequence is TGTGCCACCAGCAGAGATTCCCGCCCACGACTAGCGGGAGGCCCGGCGGATACGCAGTATTTT.